Listed below are T cell receptor beta chains from one sample, sequenced in a study of shared clonotypes between healthy human individuals. Only in-frame clones appear in the TCRdb table, and some are missing; sequencing was by immunoSEQ multiplex PCR. This sample has 2 million to 2.5 million clones; roughly 92% occur once, and the top ten carry 0.37%. Sequencing used naive CD4+ T cells from PBMCs. The receptors were sampled from a man between 18 and 35 years old in good health. Some clones in this sample may be carry-over from other donors' samples. CDR3s include the opening cysteine and the closing phenylalanine or tryptophan. The D gene is left open where the match is weak. For some rows the clone size is stated as once, few or many, or as a class when expanded; others skip it.

clone size: .
V gene: TRBV27
D gene: TRBD2
J gene: TRBJ2-2
CDR3 protein: CASWPQPGLAGVYTGELFF
CDR3 DNA: TGTGCCAGCTGGCCTCAACCGGGACTAGCGGGAGTTTACACCGGGGAGCTGTTTTTT

clone size: .
V gene: TRBV7-2
D gene: .
J gene: TRBJ2-3
CDR3 protein: CASSLPGVTDTQYF
CDR3 DNA: TGTGCCAGCAGCCTCCCGGGAGTGACAGATACGCAGTATTTT

clone size: .
V gene: TRBV7-3
D gene: TRBD1
J gene: TRBJ2-3
CDR3 protein: CASSLRDRGGQDTQYF
CDR3 DNA: TGTGCCAGCAGCTTAAGGGACAGGGGGGGTCAAGATACGCAGTATTTT

clone size: .
V gene: TRBV10-2
D gene: .
J gene: TRBJ1-1
CDR3 protein: CASSETRGNTEAFF
CDR3 DNA: TGCGCCAGCAGTGAAACCAGGGGAAACACTGAAGCTTTCTTT

clone size: .
V gene: TRBV4-1
D gene: TRBD1
J gene: TRBJ2-2
CDR3 protein: CASSQRSRQGAYSGELFF
CDR3 DNA: TGCGCCAGCAGCCAAAGGTCCCGACAGGGGGCATATAGCGGGGAGCTGTTTTTT

clone size: .
V gene: TRBV19
D gene: .
J gene: TRBJ1-2
CDR3 protein: CASSETGLLVYGYTF
CDR3 DNA: TGTGCCAGTAGTGAAACAGGACTACTAGTCTATGGCTACACCTTC

clone size: once
V gene: TRBV9
D gene: .
J gene: TRBJ2-2
CDR3 protein: CASSALGLSTGELFF
CDR3 DNA: TGTGCCAGCAGCGCCCTGGGTTTGAGCACCGGGGAGCTGTTTTTT

clone size: .
V gene: TRBV20-1
D gene: .
J gene: TRBJ1-1
CDR3 protein: CSARKLVEAFF
CDR3 DNA: TGCAGTGCTAGAAAGCTGGTCGAAGCTTTCTTT

clone size: .
V gene: TRBV28
D gene: .
J gene: TRBJ1-4
CDR3 protein: CASSLLVVAGRFEKLFF
CDR3 DNA: TGTGCCAGCAGTTTATTGGTAGTGGCAGGGAGATTTGAAAAACTGTTTTTT

clone size: .
V gene: TRBV5-1
D gene: .
J gene: TRBJ2-7
CDR3 protein: CASSHYSNSYEQYF
CDR3 DNA: TGCGCCAGCAGCCACTACAGTAACTCCTACGAGCAGTACTTC

clone size: .
V gene: TRBV7-2
D gene: .
J gene: TRBJ2-1
CDR3 protein: CASNLVMTGTLNEQFF
CDR3 DNA: TGTGCCAGCAACTTGGTTATGACCGGGACACTAAATGAGCAGTTCTTC